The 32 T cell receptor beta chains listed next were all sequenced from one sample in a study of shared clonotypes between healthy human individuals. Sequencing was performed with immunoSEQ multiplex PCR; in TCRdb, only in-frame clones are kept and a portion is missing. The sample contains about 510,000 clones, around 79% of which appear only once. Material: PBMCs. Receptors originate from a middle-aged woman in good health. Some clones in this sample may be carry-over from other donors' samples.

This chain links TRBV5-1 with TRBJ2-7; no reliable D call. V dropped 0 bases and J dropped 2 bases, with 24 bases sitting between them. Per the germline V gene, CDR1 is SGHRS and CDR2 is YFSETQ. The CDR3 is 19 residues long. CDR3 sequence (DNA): TGCGCCAGCAGCTTGGACGTGGGTCTGGGCGCTCCCCTAACCTACGAGCAGTACTTC. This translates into CASSLDVGLGAPLTYEQYF.

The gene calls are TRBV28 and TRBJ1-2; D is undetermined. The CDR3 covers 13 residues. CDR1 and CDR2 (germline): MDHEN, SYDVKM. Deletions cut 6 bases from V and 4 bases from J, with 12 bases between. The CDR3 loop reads CASRKGMSYGYTF. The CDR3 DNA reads TGTGCCAGCAGGAAGGGTATGAGCTATGGCTACACCTTC.

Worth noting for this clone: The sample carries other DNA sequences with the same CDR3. The CDR3 nucleotides are TGCGCCAGCAGCCAAGTCGCGGGAGGGCCCTACGAGCAGTACTTC. Its translation: CASSQVAGGPYEQYF. V and J are TRBV4-3 and TRBJ2-7, with TRBD2 identical over 9 bases. V was clipped by 1 base and J by 2 bases; unmatched bases: 3. The germline V gene encodes CDR1 LGHNA and CDR2 YSLEER. This CDR3 comprises 15 residues.

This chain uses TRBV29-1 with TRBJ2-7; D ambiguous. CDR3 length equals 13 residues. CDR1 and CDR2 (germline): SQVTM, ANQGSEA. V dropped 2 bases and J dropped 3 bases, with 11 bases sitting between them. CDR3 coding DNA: TGCAGCGTTGAATCCCAGATCAACTACGAGCAGTACTTC. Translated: CSVESQINYEQYF.

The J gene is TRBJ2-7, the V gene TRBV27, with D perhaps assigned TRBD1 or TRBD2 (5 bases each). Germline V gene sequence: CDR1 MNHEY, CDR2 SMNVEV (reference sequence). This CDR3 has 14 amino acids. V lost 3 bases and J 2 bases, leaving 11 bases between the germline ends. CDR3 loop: CASSFVKGPYEQYF. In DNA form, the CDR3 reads TGTGCCAGCAGTTTCGTAAAGGGACCCTACGAGCAGTACTTC.

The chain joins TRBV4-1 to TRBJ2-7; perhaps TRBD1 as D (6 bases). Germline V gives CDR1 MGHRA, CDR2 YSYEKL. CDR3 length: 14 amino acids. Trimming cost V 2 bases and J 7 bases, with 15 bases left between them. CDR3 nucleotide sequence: TGCGCCAGCAGCCAACCGCCAGGGGCGGGTGAGCAGTACTTC. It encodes CASSQPPGAGEQYF.

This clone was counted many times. The CDR3 DNA reads TGTGCCAGCAGTTTAGTCCCAGGGATTGGAGGCGAGCAGTACTTC. Amino acids: CASSLVPGIGGEQYF. This chain uses TRBV27 with TRBJ2-7; D is tentatively TRBD1 or TRBD2 (5 bases each). CDR3 length equals 15 residues. V shed 2 bases and J shed 6 bases, with 17 bases lying between them. The germline V gene has CDR1 MNHEY and CDR2 SMNVEV (reference sequence).

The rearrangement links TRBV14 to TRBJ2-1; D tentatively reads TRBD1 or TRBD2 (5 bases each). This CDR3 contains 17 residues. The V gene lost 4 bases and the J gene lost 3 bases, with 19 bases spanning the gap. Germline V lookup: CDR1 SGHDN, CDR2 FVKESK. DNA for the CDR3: TGTGCCAGCAGCCCCGATCCCGGGACCAATCTCTACAATGAGCAGTTCTTC. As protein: CASSPDPGTNLYNEQFF.

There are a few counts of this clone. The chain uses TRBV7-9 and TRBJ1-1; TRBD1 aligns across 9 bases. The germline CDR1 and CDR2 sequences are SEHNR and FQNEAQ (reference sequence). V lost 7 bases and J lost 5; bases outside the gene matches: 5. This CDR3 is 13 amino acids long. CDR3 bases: TGTGCCAGCATACAGGGGGCTCTGACTGAAGCTTTCTTT. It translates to CASIQGALTEAFF.

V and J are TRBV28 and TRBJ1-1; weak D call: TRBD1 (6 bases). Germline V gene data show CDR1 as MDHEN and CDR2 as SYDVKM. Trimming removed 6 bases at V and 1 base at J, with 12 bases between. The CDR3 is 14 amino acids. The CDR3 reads CASRPGQQNTEAFF. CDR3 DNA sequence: TGTGCCAGCAGACCGGGACAACAGAACACTGAAGCTTTCTTT.

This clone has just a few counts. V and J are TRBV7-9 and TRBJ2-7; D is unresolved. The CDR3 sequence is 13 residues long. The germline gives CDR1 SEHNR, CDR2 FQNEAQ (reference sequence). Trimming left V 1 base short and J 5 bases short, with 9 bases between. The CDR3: CASSLVALNEQYF. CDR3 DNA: TGTGCCAGCAGCTTAGTGGCCCTGAACGAGCAGTACTTC.

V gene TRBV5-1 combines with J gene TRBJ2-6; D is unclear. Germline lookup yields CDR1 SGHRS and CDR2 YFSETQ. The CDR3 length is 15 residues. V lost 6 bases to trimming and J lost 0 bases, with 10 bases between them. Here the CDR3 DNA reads TGCGCCAGCACCCCCACGCTCTCTGGGGCCAACGTCCTGACTTTC. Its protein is CASTPTLSGANVLTF.

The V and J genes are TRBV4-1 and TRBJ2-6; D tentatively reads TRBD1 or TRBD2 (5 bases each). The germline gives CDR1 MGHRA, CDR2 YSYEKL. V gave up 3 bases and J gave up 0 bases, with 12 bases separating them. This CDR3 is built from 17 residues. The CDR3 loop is CASSHEGRSSGANVLTF. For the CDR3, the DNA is TGCGCCAGCAGCCACGAGGGACGGAGCTCTGGGGCCAACGTCCTGACTTTC.

CDR3 amino acids: CASSQDSAGFNGYTF. The CDR3 bases are TGCGCCAGCAGCCAAGATTCCGCAGGTTTTAACGGCTACACCTTC. The genes are TRBV4-3 and TRBJ1-2, with no clear D. The CDR3 spans 15 residues. The ends were cut back, 0 bases at V and 8 bases at J, with 16 bases in the middle. In germline, CDR1 is LGHNA, CDR2 YSLEER.

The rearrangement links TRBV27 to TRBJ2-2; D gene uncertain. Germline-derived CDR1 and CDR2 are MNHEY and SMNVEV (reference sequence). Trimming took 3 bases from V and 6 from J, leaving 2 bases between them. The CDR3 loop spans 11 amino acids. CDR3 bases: TGTGCCAGCAGTTTCGCCGGGGAGCTGTTTTTT. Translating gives CASSFAGELFF.

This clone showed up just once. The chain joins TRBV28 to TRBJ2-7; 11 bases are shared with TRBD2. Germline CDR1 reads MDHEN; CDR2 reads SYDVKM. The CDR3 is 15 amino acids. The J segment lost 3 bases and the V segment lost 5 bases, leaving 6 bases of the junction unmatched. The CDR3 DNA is TGTGCCAGCAGTACCAGGACTAGCGGGCGCTACGAGCAGTACTTC. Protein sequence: CASSTRTSGRYEQYF.

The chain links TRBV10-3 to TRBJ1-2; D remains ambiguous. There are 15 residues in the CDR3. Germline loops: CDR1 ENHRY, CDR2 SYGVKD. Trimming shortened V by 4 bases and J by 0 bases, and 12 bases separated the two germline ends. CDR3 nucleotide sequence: TGTGCCATCAGTGGGAGCACCCAAACTAACTATGGCTACACCTTC. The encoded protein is CAISGSTQTNYGYTF.

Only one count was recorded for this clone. CDR3 in DNA: TGCGCCAGCAGCTTGGATGGCGGGGAAGGAACCGGGGAGCTGTTTTTT. Its translation: CASSLDGGEGTGELFF. V and J are TRBV5-1 and TRBJ2-2; D is possibly TRBD2 (6 bases). The CDR3 runs 16 residues. With 0 bases removed from V and 5 bases from J, the gap between germline ends came to 14 bases. Germline V gene data show CDR1 as SGHRS and CDR2 as YFSETQ.

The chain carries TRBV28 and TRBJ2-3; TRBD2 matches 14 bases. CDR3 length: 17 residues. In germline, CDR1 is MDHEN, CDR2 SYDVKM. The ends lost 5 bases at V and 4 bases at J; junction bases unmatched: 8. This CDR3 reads CASSTSGTSGRADTQYF. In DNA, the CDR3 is TGTGCCAGCAGTACTTCTGGGACTAGCGGGAGAGCAGATACGCAGTATTTT.

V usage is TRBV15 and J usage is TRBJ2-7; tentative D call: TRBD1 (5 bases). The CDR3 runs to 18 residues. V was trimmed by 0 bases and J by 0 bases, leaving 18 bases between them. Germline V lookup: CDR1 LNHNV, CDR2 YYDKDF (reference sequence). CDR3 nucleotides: TGTGCCACCAGCAGAGACAACACCGACCCGACAGTCTCCTACGAGCAGTACTTC. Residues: CATSRDNTDPTVSYEQYF.

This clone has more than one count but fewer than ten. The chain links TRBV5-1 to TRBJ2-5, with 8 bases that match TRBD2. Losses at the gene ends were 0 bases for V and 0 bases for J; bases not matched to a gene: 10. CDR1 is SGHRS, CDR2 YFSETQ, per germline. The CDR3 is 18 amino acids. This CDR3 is CASSLVRASGLYQETQYF. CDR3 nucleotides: TGCGCCAGCAGCTTGGTAAGGGCTAGCGGGCTATACCAAGAGACCCAGTACTTC.

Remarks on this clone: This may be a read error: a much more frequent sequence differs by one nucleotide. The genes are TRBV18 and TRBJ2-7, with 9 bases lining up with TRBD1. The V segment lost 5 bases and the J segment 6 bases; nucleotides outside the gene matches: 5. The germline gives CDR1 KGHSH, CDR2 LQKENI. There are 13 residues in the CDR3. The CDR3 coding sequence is TGTGCCAGCTCAGCGGGACAGGGTGCCGAGCAGTACTTC. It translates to CASSAGQGAEQYF.

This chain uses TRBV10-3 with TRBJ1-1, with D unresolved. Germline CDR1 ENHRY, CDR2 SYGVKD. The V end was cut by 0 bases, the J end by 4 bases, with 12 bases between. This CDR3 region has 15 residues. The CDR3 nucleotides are TGTGCCATCAGTGAGTCCTCGGGTAGAGGCACTGAAGCTTTCTTT. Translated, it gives CAISESSGRGTEAFF.

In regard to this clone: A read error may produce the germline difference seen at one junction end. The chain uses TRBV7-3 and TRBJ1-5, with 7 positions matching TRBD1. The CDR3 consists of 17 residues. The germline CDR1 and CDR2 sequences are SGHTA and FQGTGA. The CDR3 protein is CASTLNPRQGAKQPQHF. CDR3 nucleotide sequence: TGTGCCAGCACCTTAAACCCGAGACAGGGAGCAAAGCAGCCCCAGCATTTT.

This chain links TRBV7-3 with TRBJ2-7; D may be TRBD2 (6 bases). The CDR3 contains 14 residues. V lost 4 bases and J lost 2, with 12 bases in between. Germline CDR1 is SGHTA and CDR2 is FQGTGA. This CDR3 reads CASSSGLIPYEQYF. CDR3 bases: TGTGCCAGCAGCTCCGGACTAATCCCCTACGAGCAGTACTTC.

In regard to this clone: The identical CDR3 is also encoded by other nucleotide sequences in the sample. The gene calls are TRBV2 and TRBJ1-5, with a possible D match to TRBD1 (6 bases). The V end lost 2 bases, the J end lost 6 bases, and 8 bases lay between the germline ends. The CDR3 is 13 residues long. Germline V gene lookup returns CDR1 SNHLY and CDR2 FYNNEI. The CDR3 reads CASSEHRAQPQHF. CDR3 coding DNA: TGTGCCAGCAGTGAACACAGGGCTCAGCCCCAGCATTTT.

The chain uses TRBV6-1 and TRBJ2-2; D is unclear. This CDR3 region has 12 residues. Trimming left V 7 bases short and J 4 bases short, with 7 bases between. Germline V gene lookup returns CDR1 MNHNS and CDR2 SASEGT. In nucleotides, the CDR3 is TGTGCCAGCAAAGTCGTCACCGGGGAGCTGTTTTTT. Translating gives CASKVVTGELFF.

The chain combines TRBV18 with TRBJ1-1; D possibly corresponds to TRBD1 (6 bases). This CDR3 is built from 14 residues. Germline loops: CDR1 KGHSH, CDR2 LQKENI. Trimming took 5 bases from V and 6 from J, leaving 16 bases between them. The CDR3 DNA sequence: TGTGCCAGCTCAAATACAGGGATGGAGGCTGAAGCTTTCTTT. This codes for CASSNTGMEAEAFF.

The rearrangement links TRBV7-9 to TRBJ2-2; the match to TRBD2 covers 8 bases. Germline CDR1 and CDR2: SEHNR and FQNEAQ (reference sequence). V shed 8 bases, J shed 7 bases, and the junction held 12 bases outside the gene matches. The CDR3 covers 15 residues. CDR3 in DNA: TGTGCCAGCTCCCGAGACGGGACTAGAATCGGGGAGCTGTTTTTT. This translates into CASSRDGTRIGELFF.

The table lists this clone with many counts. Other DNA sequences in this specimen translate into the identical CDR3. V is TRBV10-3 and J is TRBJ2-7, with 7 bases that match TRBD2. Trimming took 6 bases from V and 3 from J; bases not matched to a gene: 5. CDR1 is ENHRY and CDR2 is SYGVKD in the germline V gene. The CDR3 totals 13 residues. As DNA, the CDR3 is TGTGCCATCAGGGACCCGGGAGGCTACGAGCAGTACTTC. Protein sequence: CAIRDPGGYEQYF.

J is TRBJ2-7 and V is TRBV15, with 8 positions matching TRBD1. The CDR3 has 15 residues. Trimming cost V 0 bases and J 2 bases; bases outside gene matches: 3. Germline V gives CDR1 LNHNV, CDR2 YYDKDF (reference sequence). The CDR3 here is CATSREWTGTYEQYF. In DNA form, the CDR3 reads TGTGCCACCAGCAGAGAGTGGACAGGGACCTACGAGCAGTACTTC.

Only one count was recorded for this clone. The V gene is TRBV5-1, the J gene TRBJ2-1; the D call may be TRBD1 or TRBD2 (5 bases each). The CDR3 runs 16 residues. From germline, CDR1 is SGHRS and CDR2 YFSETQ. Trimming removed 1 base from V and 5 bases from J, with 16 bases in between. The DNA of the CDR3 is TGCGCCAGCAGCTTGCAGCCGGGACGACCGAACAATGAGCAGTTCTTC. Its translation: CASSLQPGRPNNEQFF.